Below, one T cell receptor (beta chain) is given with its context. Its matching antigen is unknown. The junction departs from germline at one end; a sequencing error may be responsible. The team produced cDNA through 5'RACE using 10-nucleotide random UMIs. Every sequencing run returned over 190 million TCR-beta sequences, which were derived from 15-18 subjects. TCRdb re-called the 5' RACE reads through MiXCR, storing one row per CDR3 protein. Found here are roughly 38,000 distinct CDR3 sequences, roughly 11% of them singletons; the top ten hold roughly 4%. The data were obtained in a study of neurological immune-mediated disorders. Points from the study as a whole: Falling below healthy controls, multiple sclerosis showed the least TCR clonal expansion, while HTLV-1-associated myelopathy showed the most.

Germline CDR1 SGHTA, CDR2 FQGNSA. This CDR3 comprises 14 residues. Documented time point: technical triplicate 1. The TCR sequence derives from a man aged 55 to 70 with HTLV-1-associated myelopathy (HAM/TSP). The sequenced sample was PBMCs. The genes are TRBV7-2 and TRBJ2-2; the D is unclear. For the CDR3, the DNA is TGTGCCAGCAGTCCGACGGTGAACACCGTGGAGCTGTTTTTT. Its protein is CASSPTVNTVELFF.